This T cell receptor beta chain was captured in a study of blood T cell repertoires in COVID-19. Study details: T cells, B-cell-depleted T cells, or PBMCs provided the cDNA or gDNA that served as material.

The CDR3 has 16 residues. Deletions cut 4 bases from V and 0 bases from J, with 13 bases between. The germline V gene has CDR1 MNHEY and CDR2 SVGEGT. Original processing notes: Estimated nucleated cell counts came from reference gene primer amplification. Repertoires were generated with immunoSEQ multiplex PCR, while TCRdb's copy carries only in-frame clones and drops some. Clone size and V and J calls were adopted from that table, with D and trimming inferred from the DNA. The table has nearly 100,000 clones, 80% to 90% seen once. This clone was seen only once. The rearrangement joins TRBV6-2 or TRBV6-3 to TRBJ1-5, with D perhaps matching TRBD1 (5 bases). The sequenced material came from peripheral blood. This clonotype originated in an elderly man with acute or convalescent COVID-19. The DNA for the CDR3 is TGTGCCAGCAGTTCTTTGGGGGGATATAGCAATCAGCCCCAGCATTTT. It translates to CASSSLGGYSNQPQHF.